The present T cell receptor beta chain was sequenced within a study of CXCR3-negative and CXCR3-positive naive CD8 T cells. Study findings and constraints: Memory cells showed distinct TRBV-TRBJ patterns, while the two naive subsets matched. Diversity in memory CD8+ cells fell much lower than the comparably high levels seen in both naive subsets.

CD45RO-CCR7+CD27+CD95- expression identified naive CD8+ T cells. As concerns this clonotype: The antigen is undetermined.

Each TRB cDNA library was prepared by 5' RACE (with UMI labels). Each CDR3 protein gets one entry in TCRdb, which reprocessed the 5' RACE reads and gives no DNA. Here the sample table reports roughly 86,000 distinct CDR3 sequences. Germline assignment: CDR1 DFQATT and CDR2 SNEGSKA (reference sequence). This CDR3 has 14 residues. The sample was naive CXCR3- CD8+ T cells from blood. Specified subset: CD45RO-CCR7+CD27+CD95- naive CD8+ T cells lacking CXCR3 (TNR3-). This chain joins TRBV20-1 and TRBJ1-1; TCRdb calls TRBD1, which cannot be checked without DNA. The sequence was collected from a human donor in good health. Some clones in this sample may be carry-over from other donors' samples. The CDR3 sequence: CSARVPGAGHEAFF.